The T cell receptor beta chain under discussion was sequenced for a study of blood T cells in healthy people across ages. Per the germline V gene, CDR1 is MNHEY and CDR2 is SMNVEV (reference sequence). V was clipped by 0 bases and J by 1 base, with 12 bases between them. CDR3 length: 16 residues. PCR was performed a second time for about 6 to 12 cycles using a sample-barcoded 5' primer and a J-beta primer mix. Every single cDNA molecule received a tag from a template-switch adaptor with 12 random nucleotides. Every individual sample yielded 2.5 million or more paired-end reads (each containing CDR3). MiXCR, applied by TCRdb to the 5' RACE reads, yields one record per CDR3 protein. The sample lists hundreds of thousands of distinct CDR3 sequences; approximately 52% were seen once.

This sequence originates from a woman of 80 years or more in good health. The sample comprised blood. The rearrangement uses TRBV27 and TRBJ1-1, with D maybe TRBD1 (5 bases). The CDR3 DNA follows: TGTGCCAGCAGTTTATCGCCGGGACGGGCGAACACTGAAGCTTTCTTT. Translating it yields CASSLSPGRANTEAFF.